Following are 2 T cell receptor beta chains from one sample sequenced in a study of spatial heterogeneity in lung cancer. Noted time point: blood at routine non-recurrence follow-up after resection. Unsorted whole RNA from tumor, nontumor lung or frozen PBMC underwent sequencing. Each CDR3 protein gets one entry after TCRdb re-called the 5' RACE reads with MiXCR. The sample comprises about 52,000 distinct CDR3 sequences, around 7% of which are singletons, and over 30% rests with the top ten. The sequences come from PBMCs, collected at follow-up. The receptor set was obtained from a female donor with early-stage non-small cell lung cancer.

This clonotype was seen at least ten times. The chain has TRBV2 and TRBJ2-1; D not certain. The CDR3 consists of 13 residues. Per the germline V gene, CDR1 is SNHLY and CDR2 is FYNNEI. Deletions cut 10 bases from V and 7 bases from J, with 17 bases between. The CDR3 DNA sequence: TGTGCCACCTCAAGATCGTCCCGGAATGAGCAGTTCTTC. Amino acid sequence: CATSRSSRNEQFF.

This clonotype was detected only a few times. The chain uses TRBV12-5 and TRBJ2-7; D is ambiguous. V lost 3 bases and J lost 3, with 6 bases in between. This CDR3 is 12 amino acids long. Germline V gives CDR1 LGHNT, CDR2 FRNRAP. CDR3 coding DNA: TGTGCTAGTGGTTTCCTGGGCTACGAGCAGTACTTC. This gives the protein CASGFLGYEQYF.